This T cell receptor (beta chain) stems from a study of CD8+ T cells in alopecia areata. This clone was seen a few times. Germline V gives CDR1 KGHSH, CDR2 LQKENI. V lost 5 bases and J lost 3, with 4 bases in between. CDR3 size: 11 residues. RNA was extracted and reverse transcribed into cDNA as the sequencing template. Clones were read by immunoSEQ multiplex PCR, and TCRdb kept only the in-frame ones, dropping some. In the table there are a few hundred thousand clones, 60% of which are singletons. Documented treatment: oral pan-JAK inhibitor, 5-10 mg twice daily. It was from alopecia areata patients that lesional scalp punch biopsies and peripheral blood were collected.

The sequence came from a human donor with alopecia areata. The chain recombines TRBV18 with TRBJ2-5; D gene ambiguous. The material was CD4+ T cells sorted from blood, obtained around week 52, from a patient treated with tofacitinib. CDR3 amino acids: CASSSKETQYF. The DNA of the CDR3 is TGTGCCAGCTCAAGCAAAGAGACCCAGTACTTC.